The present T cell receptor (beta chain) was sequenced within a study of radiation and T cells in renal cell carcinoma. In germline, CDR1 is SGHDN, CDR2 FVKESK. V lost 4 bases and J lost 3; bases outside the gene matches: 4. This CDR3 spans 15 amino acids. Sample treatment: 15 Gy SBRT to primary tumor, nephrectomy 4 weeks later. Clear cell pathology was present in this patient's renal cell carcinoma. As regards this clone: Its antigen is not known.

Whole-study results and caveats: Sampling covered only roughly 1 g of each tumor. Irradiated tumors held more dominant CDR3 motifs than control tumors.

Data came from immunoSEQ multiplex PCR; TCRdb stores just in-frame clones and leaves some out. The table shows tens of thousands of clones, with 40% to 55% occurring only once. The receptor was isolated from a woman between 45 and 60 years old with renal cell carcinoma. The chain uses TRBV14 and TRBJ2-7, with 12 bases fitting TRBD1. The material sequenced was tumor tissue, taken from a patient whose treatment included radiotherapy and nephrectomy. The CDR3 DNA follows: TGTGCCAGCAGCCTGGGACAGGGGGCCCTCTACGAGCAGTACTTC. Its protein product is CASSLGQGALYEQYF.